Listed below are T cell receptor beta chains from one sample, sequenced in a study of shared clonotypes between healthy human individuals. Method: immunoSEQ multiplex PCR; TCRdb's copy keeps in-frame clones and lacks some. The sample yields roughly 810,000 clones, roughly 96% seen once. The source material was naive CD8+ T cells sorted from blood. These receptors all stem from a man aged 25-45 years in good health. CDR3s include the opening cysteine and the closing phenylalanine or tryptophan. A D gene is named only where the DNA matches it firmly. Clone size appears in some rows only: once, few, many, or a class for an expanded clone.

- | TRBJ2-1 | TRBV14 | - | CASSRRDQGRYNEQFF | TGTGCCAGCAGCCGGAGGGATCAAGGGCGGTACAATGAGCAGTTCTTC
- | TRBJ2-1 | TRBV7-3 | TRBD2 | CASSPRLAGEGASYNEQFF | TGTGCCAGCAGCCCGAGACTAGCGGGAGAGGGGGCCTCCTACAATGAGCAGTTCTTC
- | TRBJ2-1 | TRBV29-1 | TRBD2 | CSVVGGSSYNEQFF | TGCAGCGTTGTTGGCGGGAGCTCCTACAATGAGCAGTTCTTC
once | TRBJ1-5 | TRBV6-1 | TRBD1 | CASSEPPDRGGQPQHF | TGTGCCAGCAGTGAACCCCCGGACAGGGGTGGTCAGCCCCAGCATTTT
- | TRBJ2-1 | TRBV6-6 | - | CASSYSVVLEQFF | TGTGCCAGCAGTTACTCCGTGGTTTTGGAGCAGTTCTTC
- | TRBJ2-3 | TRBV28 | TRBD2 | CASSLWELAGGDTQYF | TGTGCCAGCAGTTTATGGGAACTAGCGGGAGGGGATACGCAGTATTTT
- | TRBJ2-4 | TRBV29-1 | - | CSVEDLGNIQYF | TGCAGCGTTGAAGATCTGGGGAACATTCAGTACTTC
- | TRBJ1-3 | TRBV21-1 | - | CASSTRSNSGNTIYF | TGTGCCAGCAGCACACGGAGTAACTCTGGAAACACCATATATTTT
- | TRBJ2-3 | TRBV7-9 | TRBD2 | CASSLNPRTSGLGDTQYF | TGTGCCAGCAGCTTAAATCCCCGGACTAGCGGGCTGGGAGATACGCAGTATTTT
- | TRBJ1-2 | TRBV5-6 | - | CASSLGSANYGYTF | TGTGCCAGCAGCCTCGGTAGCGCTAACTATGGCTACACCTTC
- | TRBJ1-4 | TRBV7-6 | - | CASSPSGDQAPATNEKLFF | TGTGCCAGCAGCCCTTCAGGGGACCAAGCCCCGGCAACTAATGAAAAACTGTTTTTT
- | TRBJ2-2 | TRBV7-9 | - | CASSLFSANTGELFF | TGTGCCAGCAGCTTATTTTCAGCGAACACCGGGGAGCTGTTTTTT
- | TRBJ1-1 | TRBV30 | - | CAWAVNTEAFF | TGTGCTTGGGCAGTGAACACTGAAGCTTTCTTT
- | TRBJ2-7 | TRBV14 | - | CASSPLLGEQYF | TGTGCCAGCAGCCCATTACTTGGGGAGCAGTACTTC
- | TRBJ2-7 | TRBV6-5 | - | CASRTTGYEQYF | TGTGCCAGCAGGACAACTGGTTACGAGCAGTACTTC
- | TRBJ2-2 | TRBV4-1 | TRBD2 | CASSQGLADYTGELFF | TGCGCCAGCAGCCAAGGGCTAGCGGATTACACCGGGGAGCTGTTTTTT
- | TRBJ2-7 | TRBV25-1 | - | CASSVNVYEQYF | TGTGCCAGCAGTGTGAATGTGTACGAGCAGTACTTC
- | TRBJ2-5 | TRBV7-9 | - | CASSFARRGGETQYF | TGTGCCAGCAGCTTCGCCAGGAGGGGCGGAGAGACCCAGTACTTC
- | TRBJ2-3 | TRBV11-2 | TRBD2 | CASSRGLAVSTDTQYF | TGTGCCAGCAGCCGCGGACTAGCGGTTAGCACAGATACGCAGTATTTT
- | TRBJ2-5 | TRBV27 | TRBD2 | CASAGTSGRGTETQYF | TGTGCCAGCGCCGGGACTAGCGGGAGAGGGACGGAGACCCAGTACTTC
- | TRBJ2-3 | TRBV7-6 | - | CASSLAGNTDTQYF | TGTGCCAGCAGCTTAGCTGGCAACACAGATACGCAGTATTTT
- | TRBJ2-1 | TRBV5-3 | - | CARTAGESEHDEQFF | TGTGCCAGAACCGCAGGGGAAAGCGAGCATGATGAGCAGTTCTTC
few | TRBJ2-1 | TRBV5-5 | - | CASSLEPHHEQFF | TGTGCCAGCAGCTTGGAACCCCATCATGAGCAGTTCTTC
- | TRBJ2-7 | TRBV7-2 | TRBD2 | CASSWGLAGSYEQYF | TGTGCCAGCAGCTGGGGACTAGCGGGCTCCTACGAGCAGTACTTC
- | TRBJ2-1 | TRBV25-1 | TRBD1 | CASSEWGTGGRNEQFF | TGTGCCAGCAGTGAATGGGGGACAGGGGGTAGAAATGAGCAGTTCTTC
- | TRBJ2-3 | TRBV11-2 | - | CASSFPLDREGADTQYF | TGTGCCAGCAGCTTTCCCCTGGACAGGGAGGGAGCAGATACGCAGTATTTT
once | TRBJ1-3 | TRBV5-1 | TRBD1 | CASSLGDRGSGNTIYF | TGCGCCAGCAGCTTGGGGGACAGGGGATCTGGAAACACCATATATTTT
- | TRBJ1-2 | TRBV15 | - | CATSRFPDNYGYTF | TGTGCCACCAGCAGATTTCCGGATAACTATGGCTACACCTTC
once | TRBJ1-5 | TRBV7-9 | - | CASSLVGQPQHF | TGTGCCAGCAGCTTAGTGGGTCAGCCCCAGCATTTT
- | TRBJ1-3 | TRBV27 | - | CASSGGAFRNTIYF | TGTGCCAGCAGTGGCGGTGCGTTTCGGAACACCATATATTTT
- | TRBJ2-1 | TRBV18 | - | CASSLGNEQFF | TGTGCCAGCTCACTAGGTAATGAGCAGTTCTTC
once | TRBJ2-1 | TRBV19 | TRBD2 | CASSPLPGLGDNEQFF | TGTGCCAGTAGCCCTCTTCCGGGACTAGGCGACAATGAGCAGTTCTTC
- | TRBJ2-1 | TRBV29-1 | TRBD1 | CSVEPTDRGSYNEQFF | TGCAGCGTGGAGCCCACTGACAGGGGGAGCTACAATGAGCAGTTCTTC
- | TRBJ2-3 | TRBV5-6 | TRBD1 | CASSWDRGGTDTQYF | TGTGCCAGCAGCTGGGACAGGGGTGGCACAGATACGCAGTATTTT
once | TRBJ2-2 | TRBV7-6 | TRBD2 | CASSRYSGEGTGELFF | TGTGCCAGCAGCCGCTATTCTGGGGAGGGCACCGGGGAGCTGTTTTTT
once | TRBJ1-2 | TRBV9 | - | CASSVVNSTGSVYGYTF | TGTGCCAGCAGCGTAGTCAATTCCACAGGATCTGTCTATGGCTACACCTTC
- | TRBJ2-2 | TRBV7-9 | - | CASRRPRVPSGELFF | TGTGCCAGCAGGCGACCCAGGGTTCCGTCCGGGGAGCTGTTTTTT
once | TRBJ2-1 | TRBV28 | - | CASSFDPRTRSYNEQFF | TGTGCCAGCAGTTTTGACCCGCGGACCCGCTCCTACAATGAGCAGTTCTTC
- | TRBJ2-7 | TRBV9 | - | CASSVVPGGTYEQYF | TGTGCCAGCAGCGTAGTCCCAGGGGGGACCTACGAGCAGTACTTC
- | TRBJ2-7 | TRBV4-3 | - | CASSQESYRAYEQYF | TGCGCCAGCAGCCAAGAATCATACAGAGCCTACGAGCAGTACTTC
- | TRBJ2-1 | TRBV18 | - | CASSPSAHNEQFF | TGTGCCAGCTCACCGTCTGCGCATAATGAGCAGTTCTTC
- | TRBJ2-7 | TRBV7-6 | - | CASSLGVGDLPYEQYF | TGTGCCAGCAGCTTAGGGGTGGGGGATCTTCCCTACGAGCAGTACTTC
- | TRBJ2-5 | TRBV2 | - | CASLWETQYF | TGTGCCAGCCTTTGGGAGACCCAGTACTTC
- | TRBJ2-3 | TRBV6-5 | TRBD2 | CASSPGGRTDTQYF | TGTGCCAGCAGTCCGGGGGGTCGTACAGATACGCAGTATTTT
- | TRBJ2-3 | TRBV7-9 | - | CASSTTITSTDTQYF | TGTGCCAGCAGCACGACTATTACGAGCACAGATACGCAGTATTTT
- | TRBJ2-1 | TRBV27 | - | CASSLLSTHNEQFF | TGTGCCAGCAGTTTATTATCGACCCACAATGAGCAGTTCTTC
- | TRBJ2-1 | TRBV7-6 | TRBD2 | CASSTSGNNEQFF | TGTGCCAGCAGTACTAGCGGGAACAATGAGCAGTTCTTC
- | TRBJ1-5 | TRBV19 | - | CASSIYGNSNQPQHF | TGTGCCAGTAGTATATACGGAAATAGCAATCAGCCCCAGCATTTT
- | TRBJ2-1 | TRBV15 | - | CATSRAHAEQFF | TGTGCCACCAGCAGAGCTCATGCCGAGCAGTTCTTC
- | TRBJ1-1 | TRBV10-1 | - | CASSDGQENTEAFF | TGCGCCAGCAGTGATGGGCAGGAGAACACTGAAGCTTTCTTT
- | TRBJ2-7 | TRBV4-1 | - | CASSFRDVSYEQYF | TGCGCCAGCAGCTTCCGGGACGTCTCCTACGAGCAGTACTTC
- | TRBJ1-4 | TRBV7-9 | - | CASSSDPGQFTEKLFF | TGTGCCAGCAGCTCCGACCCGGGACAATTTACTGAAAAACTGTTTTTT
- | TRBJ1-1 | TRBV7-9 | - | CASSLARTARLEAFF | TGTGCCAGCAGCTTAGCGCGGACCGCTAGGCTTGAAGCTTTCTTT
few | TRBJ1-5 | TRBV28 | TRBD1 | CASSLRDSRIGNQPQHF | TGTGCCAGCAGTCTCCGGGACAGTCGGATCGGCAATCAGCCCCAGCATTTT
- | TRBJ2-1 | TRBV5-1 | TRBD2 | CASSSSGAGGYNEQFF | TGCGCCAGCAGCTCAAGCGGAGCGGGAGGTTACAATGAGCAGTTCTTC